Listed below are T cell receptor beta chains from one sample, sequenced in a study of cytomegalovirus exposure and HLA in healthy donors. TCRdb's copy holds only in-frame clones and misses some; the assay was immunoSEQ multiplex PCR. The sample consists of under 200,000 clones, around 77% of them appearing once. The sample was PBMCs. These receptor sequences come from a man aged 55 to 70 in good health and CMV-seronegative. The CDR3 runs from the conserved cysteine through the conserved F or W. A D gene is named only where the DNA matches it firmly. Some rows have no size entry. The others give once, few or many, or a class for an expanded clone.

v_call	j_call	clone_size	d_call	cdr3_nt	cdr3_aa
TRBV7-2	TRBJ1-1	.	.	TGTGCCAGCAGCTCCTCCAGGGGTACTGAAGCTTTCTTT	CASSSSRGTEAFF
TRBV27	TRBJ2-1	.	TRBD1	TGTGCCAGCAGCGACAGGGGTTATGAGCAGTTCTTC	CASSDRGYEQFF
TRBV6-5	TRBJ2-7	.	.	TGTGCCAGCAGTTACAAGGTCGACGGGAACTACGAGCAGTACTTC	CASSYKVDGNYEQYF
TRBV6-1	TRBJ2-7	.	TRBD1	TGTGCCAGCAGTGGCCCCCGGGACAGGGGCGGCGACGAGCAGTACTTC	CASSGPRDRGGDEQYF
TRBV5-1	TRBJ1-1	.	TRBD1	TGCGCCAGCAGCTTAGGACAGGTCAGGACTGAAGCTTTCTTT	CASSLGQVRTEAFF
TRBV30	TRBJ2-7	.	.	TGTGCCTGGAGCCCCGGGTCTTACTACGAGCAGTACTTC	CAWSPGSYYEQYF
TRBV10-3	TRBJ1-1	.	TRBD1	TGTGCCGCCCAGACAGGGGACACTGAAGCTTTCTTT	CAAQTGDTEAFF
TRBV27	TRBJ2-3	.	TRBD2	TGTGCCAGCAGTATACTAGCGGGGCGCACAGATACGCAGTATTTT	CASSILAGRTDTQYF
TRBV27	TRBJ2-3	.	TRBD1	TGTGCCAGCAGTTCCGGGACAGGTGGCACAGATACGCAGTATTTT	CASSSGTGGTDTQYF
TRBV6-1	TRBJ1-5	.	.	TGTGCCAGCAGGGAGACCCACCCCTCTCAGCCCCAGCATTTT	CASRETHPSQPQHF
TRBV28	TRBJ2-3	once	.	TGTGCCAGCAGTACTTTCGTCGCAGGCCGCACAGATACGCAGTATTTT	CASSTFVAGRTDTQYF
TRBV4-1	TRBJ1-1	.	.	TGCGCCAGCAGCCTCGACAGAGACGCTTTTCTGGCTTTCTTT	CASSLDRDAFLAFF
TRBV5-1	TRBJ2-2	.	.	TGCGCCAGCAGCTTGTCCGGGGGAGGAACCGGGGAGCTGTTTTTT	CASSLSGGGTGELFF
TRBV19	TRBJ2-4	once	TRBD2	TGTGCCAGTAGCGGACTAGCGGGGGGACATGTGAACATTCAGTACTTC	CASSGLAGGHVNIQYF
TRBV13	TRBJ2-5	.	TRBD2	TGTGCCAGCAGCTTTTGGGAGGGAACACAACAAGAGACCCAGTACTTC	CASSFWEGTQQETQYF
TRBV27	TRBJ1-2	.	.	TGTGCCAGCACCGGGAGTGTGGGGAGGGGATACTATGGCTACACCTTC	CASTGSVGRGYYGYTF
TRBV12-5	TRBJ1-1	.	.	TGTGCTAGTGGTTTGGGTAGGAGCACTGAAGCTTTCTTT	CASGLGRSTEAFF
TRBV7-6	TRBJ2-7	.	TRBD2	TGTGCCAGCAGCCTCCAGCTAGCGGCCGAGCAGTGCTTC	CASSLQLAAEQCF
TRBV7-2	TRBJ2-3	few	.	TGTGCCAGCAGCCCAGGGGGGCGGGGCGGCACAGATACGCAGTATTTT	CASSPGGRGGTDTQYF
TRBV6-5	TRBJ2-7	.	TRBD1	TGTGCCAGCAGTTATGGGGGGACAGGGACCTACGAGCAGTACTTC	CASSYGGTGTYEQYF
TRBV19	TRBJ2-7	.	.	TGTGCCAGTATGGAGGGGATTGGGTCCTACGAGCAGTACTTC	CASMEGIGSYEQYF
TRBV9	TRBJ1-4	.	.	TGTGCCAGCAAGAAAACAGGCTCGCAAAAACTGTTTTTT	CASKKTGSQKLFF
TRBV28	TRBJ2-2	.	.	TGTGCCAGCAGTTTTTTGAGTCCCCGGGAGCTGTTTTTT	CASSFLSPRELFF
TRBV18	TRBJ1-3	.	.	TGTGCCAGCTCACTCGGGAGTACTGGAAACACCATATATTTT	CASSLGSTGNTIYF
TRBV5-8	TRBJ2-1	.	TRBD1	TGTGCCAGCAGCTTCCGGGACAGGGACAGCCGGGAGCAGTTCTTC	CASSFRDRDSREQFF
TRBV19	TRBJ1-5	.	TRBD1	TGTGCCAGTAGTGAAACCCAGGGGGCGGTGGAGCCCCAGCATTTT	CASSETQGAVEPQHF
TRBV6-6	TRBJ2-1	.	TRBD2	TGTGCCAGCAGTTTAGCGGGGGTATCCTACAATGAGCAGTTCTTC	CASSLAGVSYNEQFF
TRBV27	TRBJ1-2	few	.	TGTGCCAGCAGTTTAGGGGCGACTAACTATGGCTACACCTTC	CASSLGATNYGYTF
TRBV11-2	TRBJ1-6	.	.	TGTGCCAGCAGCTTGGAGAATAATTCACCCCTCCACTTT	CASSLENNSPLHF
TRBV5-1	TRBJ2-7	few	.	TGCGCCAGCAGCTTGGGGGGGCCGTACGAGCAGTACTTC	CASSLGGPYEQYF
TRBV30	TRBJ2-1	.	TRBD1	TGTGCCTGGGGCCCCGGGACAGGGCTCCGCAATGAGCAGTTCTTC	CAWGPGTGLRNEQFF
TRBV19	TRBJ1-5	few	TRBD1	TGTGCCAGTAGTCCTCAGGGGGCTGGAAGCAATCAGCCCCAGCATTTT	CASSPQGAGSNQPQHF
TRBV4-1	TRBJ1-2	.	.	TGCGCCAGCAGCCAAGAACAGGGCGCAAGGTATGGCTACACCTTC	CASSQEQGARYGYTF
TRBV4-1	TRBJ1-1	few	.	TGCGCCAGCAGCCAAGCGGTGAACACTGAAGCTTTCTTT	CASSQAVNTEAFF
TRBV6-5	TRBJ2-1	.	TRBD2	TGTGCCAGCTCGGAGGGGCTAGCGGGTGATGAGCAGTTCTTC	CASSEGLAGDEQFF
TRBV18	TRBJ1-4	.	.	TGTGCCAGCTCACCATTTGAACAGGCGAATAATGAAAAACTGTTTTTT	CASSPFEQANNEKLFF
TRBV9	TRBJ2-6	few	TRBD1	TGTGCCAGCAGCCCCCTTCTGGGACAGGGGCAGGGTGGGGCCAACGTCCTGACTTTC	CASSPLLGQGQGGANVLTF
TRBV10-1	TRBJ2-7	.	.	TGCGCCAGCAGTGGACATGAGACCTACGAGCAGTACTTC	CASSGHETYEQYF
TRBV5-1	TRBJ1-4	.	TRBD1	TGCGCCAGCAGCCTTGGGACAGGTGGGCTCGGAGAAAAACTGTTTTTT	CASSLGTGGLGEKLFF
TRBV2	TRBJ2-5	.	.	TGTGCCAGCACGGGAGACAATAAAGAGACCCAGTACTTC	CASTGDNKETQYF
TRBV6-1	TRBJ1-5	.	.	TGTGCCAGCAGGGAGCGGGGCAATAGCAATCAGCCCCAGCATTTT	CASRERGNSNQPQHF
TRBV10-3	TRBJ2-7	.	TRBD2	TGTGCCATCAGTGAGGCCGGGACTAGAAGTTCCTACGAGCAGTACTTC	CAISEAGTRSSYEQYF
TRBV5-1	TRBJ1-2	.	.	TGCGCCAGCAGCTTAAAAAGGGAGGTGCGGGGGGCAGGCTATGGCTACCCCTTC	CASSLKREVRGAGYGYPF
TRBV7-2	TRBJ1-3	.	TRBD1	TGTGCCAGCAGTAACGGACAGGATTCAGGAAACACCATATATTTT	CASSNGQDSGNTIYF
TRBV4-1	TRBJ2-2	.	TRBD1	TGCGCCAGCCGCACAGGGGCGAACACCGGGGAGCTGTTTTTT	CASRTGANTGELFF
TRBV14	TRBJ2-3	.	TRBD2	TGTGCCAGCAGCCCCCCGGGACTAGCTACCCGTACGCAGTATTTT	CASSPPGLATRTQYF
TRBV19	TRBJ2-2	.	TRBD1	TGTGCCAGTAGTGACAGGGGATGGAACACCGGGGAGCTGTTTTTT	CASSDRGWNTGELFF
TRBV11-3	TRBJ1-1	.	TRBD1	TGTGCCAGCAGCTTGGGGACAGGGAGTGAAGCTTTCTTT	CASSLGTGSEAFF
TRBV27	TRBJ1-2	.	.	TGTGCCAGCACCAATGGGGGGGTCTATGGCTACACCTTC	CASTNGGVYGYTF
TRBV7-2	TRBJ2-3	.	.	TGTGCCAGCAGCTTAGGTCCCCGACATAGCACAGATACGCAGTATTTT	CASSLGPRHSTDTQYF
TRBV2	TRBJ2-7	.	.	TGTGCCAGCAGCGCTAAGACAAGGAATGACGAGCAGTACTTC	CASSAKTRNDEQYF
TRBV27	TRBJ2-7	.	.	TGTGCCACATCTCGGACAGTCACACGGGCCTACGAGCAGTACTTC	CATSRTVTRAYEQYF
TRBV19	TRBJ2-1	.	TRBD2	TGTGCCAGTATGGGAGGGCATGAGCAGTTCTTC	CASMGGHEQFF
TRBV9	TRBJ2-7	.	TRBD1	TGTGCCAGCAGCGTGGGACAGGGGGATGCCTACGAGCAGTACTTC	CASSVGQGDAYEQYF
TRBV28	TRBJ1-1	.	TRBD1	TGTGCCACCATCGTAGTTATCAGGGGGCAAACTGAAGCTTTCTTT	CATIVVIRGQTEAFF